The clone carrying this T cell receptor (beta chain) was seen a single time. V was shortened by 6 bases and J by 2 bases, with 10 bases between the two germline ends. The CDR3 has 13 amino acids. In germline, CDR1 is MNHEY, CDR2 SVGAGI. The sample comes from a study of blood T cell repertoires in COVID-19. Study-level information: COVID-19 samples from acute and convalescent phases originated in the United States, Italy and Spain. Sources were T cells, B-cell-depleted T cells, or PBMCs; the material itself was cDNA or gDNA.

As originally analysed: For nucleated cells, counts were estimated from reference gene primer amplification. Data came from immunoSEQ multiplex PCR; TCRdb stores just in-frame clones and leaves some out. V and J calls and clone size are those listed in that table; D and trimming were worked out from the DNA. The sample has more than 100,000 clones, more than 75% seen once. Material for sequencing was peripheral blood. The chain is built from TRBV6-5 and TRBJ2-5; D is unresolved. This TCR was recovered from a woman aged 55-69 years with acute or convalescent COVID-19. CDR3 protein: CASSETRQETQYF. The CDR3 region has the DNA TGTGCCAGCAGCGAGACACGTCAAGAGACCCAGTACTTC.